This T cell receptor beta chain emerged from a study of T cells in Graves' hyperthyroidism and ophthalmopathy. The CDR3 is 11 residues long. Trimming cost V 2 bases and J 9 bases, with 6 bases left between them. Germline-derived CDR1 and CDR2 are SGHRS and YFSETQ. There were TCR beta CDR3 regions amplified from RNA transcripts. The TCR CDR3 first-round RT-PCR relied on the HTBI primer set. Via MiXCR, TCRdb re-called the multiplex PCR reads, giving one row per CDR3 protein. In the table there are about 400,000 distinct CDR3 sequences, about a sixth of which are singletons. Patients with uncontrolled infections, other autoimmune diseases, pregnancy or lactation were excluded. Orbital computed tomography, thyroid ultrasound, serum thyroxine and TRAb, and clinical symptoms together informed the diagnoses.

This clonotype was obtained from a woman younger than 35 with Graves' hyperthyroidism. The chain carries TRBV5-1 and TRBJ2-1, with D unresolved. Input material: blood. The CDR3 spells CASSFGFEQFF. The CDR3 DNA sequence: TGCGCCAGCAGCTTTGGGTTTGAGCAGTTCTTC.